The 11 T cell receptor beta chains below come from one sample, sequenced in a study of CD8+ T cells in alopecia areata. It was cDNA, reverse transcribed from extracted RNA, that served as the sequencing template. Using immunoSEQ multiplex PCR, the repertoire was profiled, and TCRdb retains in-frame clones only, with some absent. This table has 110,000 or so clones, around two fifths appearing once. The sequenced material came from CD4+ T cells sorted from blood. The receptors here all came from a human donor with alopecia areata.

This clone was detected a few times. The CDR3 DNA reads as TGCGCCAGCAGCCAACGGTTGCGACAGTCGGGTGGTCCAGGGGAGACCCAGTACTTC. Translated, it gives CASSQRLRQSGGPGETQYF. This chain connects TRBV4-1 to TRBJ2-5, with a weak D call TRBD1 (5 bases). The CDR3 totals 19 residues. Trimming took 2 bases from V and 5 from J, leaving 27 bases between them. CDR1 is MGHRA, CDR2 YSYEKL, per germline.

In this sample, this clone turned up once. DNA of the CDR3: TGTGCCAGGACAGACGGAACCTCTGGAAACACCATATATTTT. Protein sequence: CARTDGTSGNTIYF. The chain combines TRBV27 with TRBJ1-3; D possibly corresponds to TRBD1 (5 bases). The CDR3 is 14 residues long. Looked up from germline, CDR1 is MNHEY and CDR2 is SMNVEV (reference sequence). V was trimmed by 9 bases and J by 0 bases, leaving 12 bases between them.

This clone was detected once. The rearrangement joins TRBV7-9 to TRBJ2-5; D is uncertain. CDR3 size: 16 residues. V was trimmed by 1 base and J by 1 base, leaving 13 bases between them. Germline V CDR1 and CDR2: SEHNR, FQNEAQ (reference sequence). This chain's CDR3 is CASSLGSAGTQETQYF. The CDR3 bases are TGTGCCAGCAGCTTAGGTTCCGCAGGCACCCAAGAGACCCAGTACTTC.

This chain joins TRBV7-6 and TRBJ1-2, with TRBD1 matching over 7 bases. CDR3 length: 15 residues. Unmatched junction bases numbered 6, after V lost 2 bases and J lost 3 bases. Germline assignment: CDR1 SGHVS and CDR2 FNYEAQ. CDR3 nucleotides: TGTGCCAGCAGCTTACGCCGACAGGGCCACTATGGCTACACCTTC. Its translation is CASSLRRQGHYGYTF. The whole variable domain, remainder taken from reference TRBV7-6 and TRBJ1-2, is GAGVSQSPRYKVTKRGQDVALRCDPISGHVSLYWYRQALGQGPEFLTYFNYEAQQDKSGLPNDRFSAERPEGSISTLTIQRTEQRDSAMYRCASSLRRQGHYGYTFGSGTRLTVV.

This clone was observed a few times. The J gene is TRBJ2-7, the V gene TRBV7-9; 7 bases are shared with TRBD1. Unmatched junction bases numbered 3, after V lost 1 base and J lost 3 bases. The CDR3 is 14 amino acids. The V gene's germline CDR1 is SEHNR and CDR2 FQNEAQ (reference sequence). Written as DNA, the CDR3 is TGTGCCAGCAGCTTAGGACAGGGACGCTACGAGCAGTACTTC. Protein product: CASSLGQGRYEQYF.

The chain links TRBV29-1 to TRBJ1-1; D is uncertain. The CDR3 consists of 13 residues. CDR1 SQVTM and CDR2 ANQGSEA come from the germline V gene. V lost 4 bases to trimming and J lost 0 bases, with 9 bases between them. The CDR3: CSVGSQMNTEAFF. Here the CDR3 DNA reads TGCAGCGTTGGGTCACAAATGAACACTGAAGCTTTCTTT.

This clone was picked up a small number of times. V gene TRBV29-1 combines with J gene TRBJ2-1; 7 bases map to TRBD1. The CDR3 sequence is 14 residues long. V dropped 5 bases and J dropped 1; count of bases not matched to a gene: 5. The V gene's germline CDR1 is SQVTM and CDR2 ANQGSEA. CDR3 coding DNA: TGCAGCGTTACGGGACAGCTGTCCTACAATGAGCAGTTCTTC. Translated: CSVTGQLSYNEQFF.

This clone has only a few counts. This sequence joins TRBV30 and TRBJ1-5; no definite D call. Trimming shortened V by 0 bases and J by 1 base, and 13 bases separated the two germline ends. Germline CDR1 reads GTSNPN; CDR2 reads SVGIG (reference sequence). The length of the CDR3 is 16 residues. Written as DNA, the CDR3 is TGTGCCTGGAGTGTCTTCAGAGGTCAGAGCAATCAGCCCCAGCATTTT. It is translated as CAWSVFRGQSNQPQHF.

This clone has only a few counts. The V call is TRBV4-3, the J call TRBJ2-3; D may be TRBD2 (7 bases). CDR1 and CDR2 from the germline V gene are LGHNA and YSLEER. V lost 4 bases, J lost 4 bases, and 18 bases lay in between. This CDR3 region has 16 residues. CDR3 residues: CASSPAPGGSPDTQYF. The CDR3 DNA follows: TGCGCCAGCAGCCCGGCACCGGGGGGCAGCCCAGATACGCAGTATTTT.

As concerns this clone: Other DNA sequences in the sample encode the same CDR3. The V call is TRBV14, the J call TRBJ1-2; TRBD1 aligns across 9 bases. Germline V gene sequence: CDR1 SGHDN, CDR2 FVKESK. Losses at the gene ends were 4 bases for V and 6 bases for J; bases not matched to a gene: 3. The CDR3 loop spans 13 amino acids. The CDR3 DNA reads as TGTGCCAGCAGCCCTCGGACAGGGGATGGCTACACCTTC. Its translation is CASSPRTGDGYTF.

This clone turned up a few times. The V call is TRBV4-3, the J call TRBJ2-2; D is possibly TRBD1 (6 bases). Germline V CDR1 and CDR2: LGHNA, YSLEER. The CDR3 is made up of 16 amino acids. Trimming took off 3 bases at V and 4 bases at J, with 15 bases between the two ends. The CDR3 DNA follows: TGCGCCAGCAGCCAGACCGACAGGACCCTCACCGGGGAGCTGTTTTTT. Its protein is CASSQTDRTLTGELFF.